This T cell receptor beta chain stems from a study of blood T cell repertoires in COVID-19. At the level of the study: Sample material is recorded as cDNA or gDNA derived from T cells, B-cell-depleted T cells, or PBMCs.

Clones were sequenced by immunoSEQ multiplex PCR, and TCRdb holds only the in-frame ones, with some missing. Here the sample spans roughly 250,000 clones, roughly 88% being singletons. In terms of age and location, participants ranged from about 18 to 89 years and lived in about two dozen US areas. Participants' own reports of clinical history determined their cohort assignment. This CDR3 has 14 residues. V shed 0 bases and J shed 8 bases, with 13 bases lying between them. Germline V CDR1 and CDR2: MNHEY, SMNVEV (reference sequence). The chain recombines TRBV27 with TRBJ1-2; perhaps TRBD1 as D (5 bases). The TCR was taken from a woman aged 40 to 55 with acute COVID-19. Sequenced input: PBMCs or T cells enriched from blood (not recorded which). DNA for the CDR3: TGTGCCAGCAGTTTATCGTGGCAGGGAGGGGGCTACACCTTC. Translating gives CASSLSWQGGGYTF.